The clone carrying this TCR beta chain shows up as large by frequency. Its specificity is not known. This sample was taken from a study of CD8 T cells in cerebrospinal fluid in Alzheimer's disease. Findings and limits, study-wide: Compared with controls, mild cognitive impairment or Alzheimer's disease patients showed higher maximum CSF clone percentages. Finding EBV-specific TCRs in cerebrospinal fluid does not show EBV causes Alzheimer's disease. Versus healthy subjects, Alzheimer's patients more often had clones of at least 3%.

CDR3 length equals 17 residues. Germline V CDR1 and CDR2: PRHDT, FYEKMQ (reference sequence). TCRdb reprocessed the 10x single-cell sequencing reads, with one entry per CDR3 protein and no DNA. This sample's table reports roughly 870 distinct CDR3 sequences. Input material: cerebrospinal fluid. The TCR was taken from a human donor with Parkinson's disease. The chain is built from TRBV13 and TRBJ1-1; no DNA is available, so the TRBD1 call from TCRdb remains unchecked. CDR3 protein: CASSFGPARTGNTEAFF.